This is a list of T cell receptor beta chains from one sample in a study of blood T cell repertoires in COVID-19. Repertoires were generated with immunoSEQ multiplex PCR, while TCRdb's copy carries only in-frame clones and drops some. Seen here are 200,000 to 300,000 clones, about 89% observed once, and the top ten hold approximately 9.8%. The sample comprised peripheral blood. The receptor source for this set is a middle-aged man who had recovered from COVID-19. Both conserved end residues are part of each CDR3. The D gene is left open where the match is weak. Size values are once, few and many counts, or a class for expanded clones, and some rows have none.

. | 15 | few | TRBJ2-1 | TRBV7-9 | TGTGCCAGCAGCTTAGGAGCGGGTACTTACAATGAGCAGTTCTTC | CASSLGAGTYNEQFF
TRBD2 | 20 | . | TRBJ2-5 | TRBV9 | TGTGCCAGCAGCGCCCGAGATGTGGGTCAAGCGGGGGGCACCCAAGAGACCCAGTACTTC | CASSARDVGQAGGTQETQYF
TRBD1 | 15 | . | TRBJ2-3 | TRBV5-1 | TGCGCCAGCAGCCCCCCCGGGACAGCCACAGATACGCAGTATTTT | CASSPPGTATDTQYF
TRBD1 | 16 | . | TRBJ2-1 | TRBV5-6 | TGTGCCAGCAGTCTTACACCGGGACAGGGACCCCCGGAGCAGTTCTTC | CASSLTPGQGPPEQFF
TRBD2 | 16 | . | TRBJ2-5 | TRBV3-1/TRBV3-2 | TGTGCCAGCAGCCAAGATCAACTAGCGGTCCAAGAGACCCAGTACTTC | CASSQDQLAVQETQYF
. | 15 | . | TRBJ2-3 | TRBV19 | TGTGCCAGTAGCTCTATGGCCGCCGGGTTTGGTACGCAGTATTTT | CASSSMAAGFGTQYF
TRBD2 | 19 | . | TRBJ2-3 | TRBV11-2 | TGTGCCAGCAGCTTAGGATTACTAGCGGGGGCTTCTAGCACAGATACGCAGTATTTT | CASSLGLLAGASSTDTQYF
TRBD1 | 16 | . | TRBJ2-6 | TRBV29-1 | TGCAGCGTTCTGGACAGGGGGCCCTCTGGGGCCAACGTCCTGACTTTC | CSVLDRGPSGANVLTF
TRBD2 | 13 | . | TRBJ2-7 | TRBV6-4 | TGTGCCAGCAGTCGTCTAGCGGGGGCCGAGCAGTACTTC | CASSRLAGAEQYF
. | 16 | . | TRBJ1-6 | TRBV6-2/TRBV6-3 | TGTGCCAGCAGTCGGGGCCAACAGGGCACGGAATCACCCCTCCACTTT | CASSRGQQGTESPLHF
. | 13 | . | TRBJ1-2 | TRBV4-3 | TGCGCCAGCAGCCCCGGACAGCACTATGGCTACACCTTC | CASSPGQHYGYTF
. | 16 | . | TRBJ2-2 | TRBV27 | TGTGCCAGCAGCCCCATAACTCGGACAGCCACCGGGGAGCTGTTTTTT | CASSPITRTATGELFF
. | 15 | . | TRBJ2-5 | TRBV4-3 | TGCGCCAGCAGCCAAGATATGGCGGGGTCGGGGACCCAGTACTTC | CASSQDMAGSGTQYF
TRBD2 | 16 | . | TRBJ2-1 | TRBV11-2 | TGTGCCAGCAGCTTAGTTGCGGGGGGGCCACGGAATGAGCAGTTCTTC | CASSLVAGGPRNEQFF
TRBD2 | 12 | . | TRBJ2-7 | TRBV27 | TGTGCCAGCAGAGAGCGGGATGGCGAGCAGTACTTC | CASRERDGEQYF
TRBD2 | 14 | . | TRBJ2-7 | TRBV5-6 | TGTGCCAGCAGGGAAGCGGGGGCCACCTACGAGCAGTACTTC | CASREAGATYEQYF
. | 15 | . | TRBJ1-4 | TRBV11-2 | TGTGCCAGCAGCCGGATCACAAAGGGGGATGAAAAACTGTTTTTT | CASSRITKGDEKLFF
. | 15 | once | TRBJ1-5 | TRBV19 | TGTGCCAGTAGTATTTCGCGGGCGGTGGCCGGGCCCCAGCATTTT | CASSISRAVAGPQHF
. | 13 | . | TRBJ2-2 | TRBV29-1 | TGCAGCGTTACCGGTCTTCCGGGAGGGGAGCTGTTTTTT | CSVTGLPGGELFF
TRBD2 | 14 | . | TRBJ2-3 | TRBV6-5 | TGTGCCAGCAGCCGACTAGCGGGAACAGATACGCAGTATTTT | CASSRLAGTDTQYF
. | 14 | . | TRBJ1-4 | TRBV7-2 | TGTGCCAGCAGCTTCCAACTCCCAGGGGAAAAACTGTTTTTT | CASSFQLPGEKLFF
TRBD1 | 16 | many | TRBJ2-6 | TRBV11-2 | TGTGCCAGCAGCTTAGTCGGACAGGCTGGGGCCAACGTCCTGACTTTC | CASSLVGQAGANVLTF
TRBD2 | 18 | few | TRBJ2-1 | TRBV7-9 | TGTGCCAGCAGCCGCATGACTAGCGGGAGTTTTTCCTACAATGAGCAGTTCTTC | CASSRMTSGSFSYNEQFF
. | 14 | . | TRBJ1-2 | TRBV23-1 | TGCGCCAGCAGTCAGGCAGGGCCTAACTATGGCTACACCTTC | CASSQAGPNYGYTF
. | 17 | . | TRBJ2-6 | TRBV27 | TGTGCCAGCTCTCGGGACACCACATATGCTGGGGCCAACGTCCTGACTTTC | CASSRDTTYAGANVLTF
TRBD1 | 14 | once | TRBJ1-1 | TRBV6-6 | TGTGCCAGCAGTTACGAGGGGGCTCGGACTGAAGCTTTCTTT | CASSYEGARTEAFF
. | 13 | once | TRBJ1-1 | TRBV4-3 | TGCGCCAGCAGCCAAACAAGGGAGTATGAAGCTTTCTTT | CASSQTREYEAFF
. | 14 | . | TRBJ2-7 | TRBV10-3 | TGTGCCATAGGGGTTGACGGTCATTCCTACGAGCAGTACTTC | CAIGVDGHSYEQYF
TRBD2 | 16 | few | TRBJ2-5 | TRBV18 | TGTGCCAGCTCACCAGGGACTAGCGTGTACCAAGAGACCCAGTACTTC | CASSPGTSVYQETQYF
TRBD1 | 19 | few | TRBJ2-2 | TRBV4-1 | TGCGCCAGCAGCCATAGGGACAGGGGGCGCGGTCGGAACACCGGGGAGCTGTTTTTT | CASSHRDRGRGRNTGELFF
. | 14 | . | TRBJ2-1 | TRBV6-2/TRBV6-3 | TGTGCCAGCAGTTACTCGGGGCAGCGAGCTGAGCAGTTCTTC | CASSYSGQRAEQFF
. | 14 | . | TRBJ1-2 | TRBV6-5 | TGTGCCAGCAGTTACTCCGGGACTAACTATGGCTACACCTTC | CASSYSGTNYGYTF
TRBD2 | 16 | . | TRBJ2-3 | TRBV4-3 | TGCGCCAGCAGCCATGGTTCTAGCGGGAGTGCAGATACGCAGTATTTT | CASSHGSSGSADTQYF
. | 15 | once | TRBJ1-5 | TRBV7-9 | TGTGCCAGCAGCTTTGGGGGGATTAGCAATCAGCCCCAGCATTTT | CASSFGGISNQPQHF
TRBD1 | 16 | . | TRBJ1-3 | TRBV5-1 | TGCGCCAGCAGCCCGGGACAGGGGGCAAAAGGAAACACCATATATTTT | CASSPGQGAKGNTIYF
TRBD2 | 17 | . | TRBJ2-5 | TRBV13 | TGTGCCAGCAGCCCAAAGGGGGGCGGGGGGCGCGTGGAGACCCAGTACTTC | CASSPKGGGGRVETQYF